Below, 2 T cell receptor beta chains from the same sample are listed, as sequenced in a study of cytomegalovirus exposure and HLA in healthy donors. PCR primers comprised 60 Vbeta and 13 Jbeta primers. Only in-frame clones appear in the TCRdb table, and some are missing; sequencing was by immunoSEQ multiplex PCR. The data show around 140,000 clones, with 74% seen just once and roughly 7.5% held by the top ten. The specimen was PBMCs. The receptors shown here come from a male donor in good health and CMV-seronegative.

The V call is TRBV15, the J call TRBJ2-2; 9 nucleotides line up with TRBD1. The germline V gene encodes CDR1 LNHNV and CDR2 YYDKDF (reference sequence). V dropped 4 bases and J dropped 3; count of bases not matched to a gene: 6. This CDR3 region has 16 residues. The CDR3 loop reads CATSTGQGRDTGELFF. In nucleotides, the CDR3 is TGTGCCACCAGCACCGGACAGGGGAGAGACACCGGGGAGCTGTTTTTT.

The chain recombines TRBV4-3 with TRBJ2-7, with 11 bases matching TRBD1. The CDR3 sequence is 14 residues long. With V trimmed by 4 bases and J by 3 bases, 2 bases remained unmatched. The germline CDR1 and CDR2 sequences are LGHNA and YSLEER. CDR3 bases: TGCGCCAGCAGCCCCGGGACAGGGGGCTACGAGCAGTACTTC. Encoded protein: CASSPGTGGYEQYF.